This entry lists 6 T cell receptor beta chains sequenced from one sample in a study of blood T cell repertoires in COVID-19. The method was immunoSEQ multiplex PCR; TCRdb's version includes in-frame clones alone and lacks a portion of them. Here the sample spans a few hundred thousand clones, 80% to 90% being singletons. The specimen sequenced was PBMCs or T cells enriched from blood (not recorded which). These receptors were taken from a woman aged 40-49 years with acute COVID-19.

CDR3 DNA: TGTGCCAGCAGCTTATGGCCCCCGGCGGGACAGAACATCCTGAAAACCTACGAGCAGTACTTC. It codes for CASSLWPPAGQNILKTYEQYF. V gene TRBV7-6 combines with J gene TRBJ2-7; tentatively, D is TRBD1 (7 bases). Germline V gene sequence: CDR1 SGHVS, CDR2 FNYEAQ. V lost 2 bases to trimming and J lost 2 bases, with 31 bases between them. The CDR3 runs to 21 residues.

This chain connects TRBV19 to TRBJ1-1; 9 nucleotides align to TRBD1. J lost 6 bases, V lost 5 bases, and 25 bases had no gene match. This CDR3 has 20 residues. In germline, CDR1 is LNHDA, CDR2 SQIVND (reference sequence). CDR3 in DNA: TGTGCCAGTAGTGCAGGGCCTTGGGACAGGGTGAGATGGGGCGTAGCTGAAGCTTTCTTT. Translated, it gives CASSAGPWDRVRWGVAEAFF.

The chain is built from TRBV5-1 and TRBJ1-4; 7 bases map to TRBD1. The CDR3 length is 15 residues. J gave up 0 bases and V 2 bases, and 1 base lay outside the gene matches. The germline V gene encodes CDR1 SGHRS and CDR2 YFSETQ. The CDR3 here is CASSFQGATNEKLFF. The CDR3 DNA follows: TGCGCCAGCAGCTTCCAGGGGGCAACTAATGAAAAACTGTTTTTT.

CDR3 residues: CASSQNSGGREQYF. Here the CDR3 DNA reads TGTGCCAGCTCCCAAAACTCGGGGGGGCGGGAGCAGTACTTC. The gene calls are TRBV18 and TRBJ2-7; TRBD2 matches at 8 bases. Trimming removed 6 bases from V and 7 bases from J; junction bases left unmatched: 11. The CDR3 contains 14 residues. In germline, CDR1 is KGHSH, CDR2 LQKENI.

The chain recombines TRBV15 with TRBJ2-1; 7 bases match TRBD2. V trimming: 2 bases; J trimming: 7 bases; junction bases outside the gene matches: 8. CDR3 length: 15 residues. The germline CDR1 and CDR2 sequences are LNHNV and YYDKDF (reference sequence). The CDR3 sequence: CATSRLGSGANEQFF. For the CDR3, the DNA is TGTGCCACCAGCAGACTTGGGAGCGGGGCTAATGAGCAGTTCTTC.

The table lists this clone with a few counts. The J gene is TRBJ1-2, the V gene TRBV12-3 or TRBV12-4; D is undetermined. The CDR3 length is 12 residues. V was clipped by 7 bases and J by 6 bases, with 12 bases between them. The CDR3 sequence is CASNNPGNGYTF. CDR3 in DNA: TGTGCCAGCAATAATCCGGGAAATGGCTACACCTTC.